These 4 T cell receptor beta chains came from one sample sequenced in a study of blood T cell repertoires in COVID-19. Assay: immunoSEQ multiplex PCR; the TCRdb copy retains only in-frame clones and omits some. The sample yields more than 150,000 clones, about 80% seen once. Sequencing was performed on peripheral blood. Receptor source: a man in his fifties or sixties with acute or convalescent COVID-19.

The chain couples TRBV5-4 to TRBJ2-2; tentatively, D is TRBD1 (6 bases). V lost 1 base, J lost 6 bases, and 13 bases lay in between. The CDR3 length is 15 residues. The germline CDR1 and CDR2 sequences are SGHNT and YYREEE (reference sequence). The CDR3 spells CASSLKTWGPGELFF. As DNA, the CDR3 is TGTGCCAGCAGCTTGAAGACTTGGGGGCCCGGGGAGCTGTTTTTT. The full variable domain, its missing parts supplied by reference TRBV5-4 and TRBJ2-2, is ETGVTQSPTHLIKTRGQQVTLRCSSQSGHNTVSWYQQALGQGPQFIFQYYREEENGRGNFPPRFSGLQFPNYSSELNVNALELDDSALYLCASSLKTWGPGELFFGEGSRLTVL.

The rearrangement joins TRBV3-1 (or the pseudogene TRBV3-2) to TRBJ1-2, with D unresolved. Germline CDR1 and CDR2: LGHDT and YNNKEL (reference sequence). The CDR3 is 12 amino acids. V lost 0 bases to trimming and J lost 6 bases, with 5 bases between them. This chain's CDR3 is CASSQDPDGYTF. In DNA, the CDR3 is TGTGCCAGCAGCCAAGATCCAGATGGCTACACCTTC.

The chain carries TRBV7-9 and TRBJ1-1; the D gene is possibly TRBD1 (5 bases). This CDR3 comprises 13 residues. Deletions cut 5 bases from V and 5 bases from J, with 12 bases between. Germline CDR1 is SEHNR and CDR2 is FQNEAQ (reference sequence). CDR3 amino acids: CASSAAGGTEAFF. The CDR3 nucleotides read TGTGCCAGCAGCGCCGCCGGGGGGACTGAAGCTTTCTTT.

The chain employs TRBV14 and TRBJ1-2, with 9 bases aligning to TRBD1. Germline trimming cut 2 bases from V and 0 bases from J; bases unmatched to any gene: 10. The CDR3 contains 18 residues. Germline assignment: CDR1 SGHDN and CDR2 FVKESK. CDR3 nucleotides: TGTGCCAGCAGCCAAAGGGGGACAGGGATGGAAGCTAACTATGGCTACACCTTC. It specifies CASSQRGTGMEANYGYTF.